Listed below are T cell receptor beta chains from one sample, sequenced in a study of technical replicates of blood from several donors. Generated by immunoSEQ multiplex PCR, the TCRdb table keeps only in-frame clones and is missing some. The data contain some 93,000 clones, 95% of them singletons. Sequencing was done on a sample of T cells isolated from PBMCs. The receptors shown here come from a human donor in good health. The CDR3 runs from the conserved cysteine through the conserved F or W. D genes are given only for firm matches. Size tells how often a clone was seen (once, few, many) or the class of an expanded clone, and some rows leave it out.

j_call: TRBJ1-2; d_call: TRBD1; v_call: TRBV30; clone_size: .; cdr3_nt: TGTGCCTGGAGTGACGGCTTCGGGACAGGGGATGGCTACACCTTC; cdr3_aa: CAWSDGFGTGDGYTF
j_call: TRBJ2-1; d_call: TRBD2; v_call: TRBV27; clone_size: .; cdr3_nt: TGTGCTACTAGCGGGAGCTCGAATGAGCAGTTCTTC; cdr3_aa: CATSGSSNEQFF
j_call: TRBJ2-4; d_call: .; v_call: TRBV28; clone_size: .; cdr3_nt: TGTGCCAGCAGTTTAGGGCAGACAGACAAAAACATTCAGTACTTC; cdr3_aa: CASSLGQTDKNIQYF
j_call: TRBJ2-3; d_call: TRBD2; v_call: TRBV6-4; clone_size: .; cdr3_nt: TGTGCCAGCAGTGCAAGGGCGGGAGCAGATACGCAGTATTTT; cdr3_aa: CASSARAGADTQYF
j_call: TRBJ1-4; d_call: .; v_call: TRBV5-1; clone_size: .; cdr3_nt: TGCGCCAGCAGCTTGGCCGGGAGGGATGGGGAAAAACTGTTTTTT; cdr3_aa: CASSLAGRDGEKLFF
j_call: TRBJ1-2; d_call: .; v_call: TRBV2; clone_size: .; cdr3_nt: TGTGCCAGCAGTGAAGGAGAGTATGGCTACACCTTC; cdr3_aa: CASSEGEYGYTF
j_call: TRBJ2-7; d_call: .; v_call: TRBV4-1; clone_size: .; cdr3_nt: TGCGCCAGCAGCCAAGACGCTAGAATCTACGAGCAGTACTTC; cdr3_aa: CASSQDARIYEQYF
j_call: TRBJ2-3; d_call: TRBD1; v_call: TRBV6-5; clone_size: .; cdr3_nt: TGTGCCAGCAGTTTTCCGGGACAGGGCACAGATACGCAGTATTTT; cdr3_aa: CASSFPGQGTDTQYF
j_call: TRBJ2-7; d_call: .; v_call: TRBV6-1; clone_size: .; cdr3_nt: TGTGCCAGCAGTGGATTGGGAGAGGGCTCCTACGAGCAGTACTTC; cdr3_aa: CASSGLGEGSYEQYF
j_call: TRBJ1-5; d_call: .; v_call: TRBV10-3; clone_size: .; cdr3_nt: TGTGCCACTCGACAGGCGCTAAATCAGCCCCAGCATTTT; cdr3_aa: CATRQALNQPQHF
j_call: TRBJ2-7; d_call: TRBD2; v_call: TRBV6-5; clone_size: .; cdr3_nt: TGTGCCAGCAGTCCACTAGCGGGGCCCTCCTACGAGCAGTACTTC; cdr3_aa: CASSPLAGPSYEQYF
j_call: TRBJ2-1; d_call: .; v_call: TRBV7-8; clone_size: .; cdr3_nt: TGTGCCAGCAGCTTATCCCTCCTCAGCTCCTACAATGAGCAGTTCTTC; cdr3_aa: CASSLSLLSSYNEQFF
j_call: TRBJ2-1; d_call: TRBD1; v_call: TRBV5-1; clone_size: .; cdr3_nt: TGCGCCAGCAGCTTGGACCAGGGGGCATGGGATGAGCAGTTCTTC; cdr3_aa: CASSLDQGAWDEQFF
j_call: TRBJ2-3; d_call: .; v_call: TRBV27; clone_size: .; cdr3_nt: TGTGCCAGCAGTTACGTTAGCGCCGATACGCAGTATTTT; cdr3_aa: CASSYVSADTQYF
j_call: TRBJ2-2; d_call: .; v_call: TRBV5-1; clone_size: once; cdr3_nt: TGCGCCAGCAGCAAACTCACGGACACCGGGGAGCTGTTTTTT; cdr3_aa: CASSKLTDTGELFF
j_call: TRBJ2-7; d_call: TRBD1; v_call: TRBV30; clone_size: .; cdr3_nt: TGTGCCTGGAGTGTACCGGACAGGGATTCTGGCGAGCAGTACTTC; cdr3_aa: CAWSVPDRDSGEQYF
j_call: TRBJ2-4; d_call: .; v_call: TRBV6-5; clone_size: .; cdr3_nt: TGTGCCAGCAGTCGCGGGACGGCCAAAAACATTCAGTACTTC; cdr3_aa: CASSRGTAKNIQYF
j_call: TRBJ2-4; d_call: TRBD1; v_call: TRBV6-6; clone_size: .; cdr3_nt: TGTGCCAGCAGTATAACCGGGACAGGGGGCATCATTCAGTACTTC; cdr3_aa: CASSITGTGGIIQYF
j_call: TRBJ2-7; d_call: TRBD1; v_call: TRBV6-5; clone_size: .; cdr3_nt: TGTGCCAGCAGTTACTCGAGCAGGGGGACCTACGAGCAGTACTTC; cdr3_aa: CASSYSSRGTYEQYF
j_call: TRBJ2-7; d_call: TRBD2; v_call: TRBV5-1; clone_size: .; cdr3_nt: TGCGCCAGCAGCTTGGGTTTGGCTAGCGGTTCCTACGAGCAGTACTTC; cdr3_aa: CASSLGLASGSYEQYF
j_call: TRBJ2-3; d_call: .; v_call: TRBV29-1; clone_size: .; cdr3_nt: TGCAGCGTGGGGGGGCTAGAGGCTTATGGCACAGATACGCAGTATTTT; cdr3_aa: CSVGGLEAYGTDTQYF
j_call: TRBJ1-2; d_call: .; v_call: TRBV5-6; clone_size: .; cdr3_nt: TGTGCCAGCAGTCGGGACACCTATGGCTACACCTTC; cdr3_aa: CASSRDTYGYTF
j_call: TRBJ1-6; d_call: .; v_call: TRBV7-3; clone_size: .; cdr3_nt: TGTGCCAGCAGCTTACGGGGGAACGACTCACCCCTCCACTTT; cdr3_aa: CASSLRGNDSPLHF
j_call: TRBJ1-1; d_call: TRBD1; v_call: TRBV9; clone_size: .; cdr3_nt: TGTGCCAGCAGCCCAGGGACAGGTAACACTGAAGCTTTCTTT; cdr3_aa: CASSPGTGNTEAFF
j_call: TRBJ2-3; d_call: .; v_call: TRBV7-9; clone_size: .; cdr3_nt: TGTGCCAGCAGCTATCTCGGGGAAAGCACAGATACGCAGTATTTT; cdr3_aa: CASSYLGESTDTQYF
j_call: TRBJ1-2; d_call: .; v_call: TRBV4-1; clone_size: .; cdr3_nt: TGCGCCAGCAGCCAAGGACAGGACGGCTATGGCTACACCTTC; cdr3_aa: CASSQGQDGYGYTF
j_call: TRBJ2-7; d_call: TRBD1; v_call: TRBV28; clone_size: once; cdr3_nt: TGTGCCAGCAGTTCCCAGGGACAGGGAATCGGGGAGCAGTACTTC; cdr3_aa: CASSSQGQGIGEQYF
j_call: TRBJ1-5; d_call: .; v_call: TRBV2; clone_size: .; cdr3_nt: TGTGCCAGCAGTGAGAGGAGGGTCAATCAGCCCCAGCATTTT; cdr3_aa: CASSERRVNQPQHF
j_call: TRBJ1-1; d_call: .; v_call: TRBV7-6; clone_size: .; cdr3_nt: TGTGCCAGCAGCAGGGGACATAAGAACACTGAAGCTTTCTTT; cdr3_aa: CASSRGHKNTEAFF
j_call: TRBJ1-2; d_call: .; v_call: TRBV6-6; clone_size: .; cdr3_nt: TGTGCCAGCAGTCCACTGACAGCCAAGGATGGCTACACCTTC; cdr3_aa: CASSPLTAKDGYTF
j_call: TRBJ2-3; d_call: TRBD2; v_call: TRBV10-3; clone_size: .; cdr3_nt: TGTGCCATCAGCTCCGGGACTAGCGGGGGGTGGGAAGCCACAGATACGCAGTATTTT; cdr3_aa: CAISSGTSGGWEATDTQYF
j_call: TRBJ1-1; d_call: .; v_call: TRBV19; clone_size: .; cdr3_nt: TGTGCCACTGGAAGACCCCGGGACACTGAAGCTTTCTTT; cdr3_aa: CATGRPRDTEAFF
j_call: TRBJ2-5; d_call: .; v_call: TRBV4-1; clone_size: few; cdr3_nt: TGCGCCAGCAGCCAAGATCGAGAGACCCAGTACTTC; cdr3_aa: CASSQDRETQYF
j_call: TRBJ2-1; d_call: TRBD1; v_call: TRBV19; clone_size: .; cdr3_nt: TGTGCCAGTAGTATCTTCGGGACAGGGCACAATGAGCAGTTCTTC; cdr3_aa: CASSIFGTGHNEQFF
j_call: TRBJ2-1; d_call: TRBD2; v_call: TRBV7-9; clone_size: once; cdr3_nt: TGTGCCAGCAGCGGCGTGCTAGCGGGGGAGCAGTTCTTC; cdr3_aa: CASSGVLAGEQFF
j_call: TRBJ2-5; d_call: .; v_call: TRBV6-5; clone_size: .; cdr3_nt: TGTGCCAGCAGCCCAACGCCTGGACAGCAAGAGACCCAGTACTTC; cdr3_aa: CASSPTPGQQETQYF
j_call: TRBJ2-7; d_call: TRBD1; v_call: TRBV4-1; clone_size: .; cdr3_nt: TGCGCCAGCAGCCAAGGCCCGACAGGGGCTAACGAGCAGTACTTC; cdr3_aa: CASSQGPTGANEQYF
j_call: TRBJ2-7; d_call: .; v_call: TRBV7-9; clone_size: once; cdr3_nt: TGTGCCAGCAGCCCACGACAGGAGCCCTACGAGCAGTACTTC; cdr3_aa: CASSPRQEPYEQYF
j_call: TRBJ2-3; d_call: .; v_call: TRBV5-1; clone_size: .; cdr3_nt: TGCGCCAGCAGCTTGGGGCTAGACACAGATACGCAGTATTTT; cdr3_aa: CASSLGLDTDTQYF
j_call: TRBJ2-7; d_call: .; v_call: TRBV14; clone_size: .; cdr3_nt: TGTGCCAGCAGCCGACCGTGGGAGGAGCAGTACTTC; cdr3_aa: CASSRPWEEQYF
j_call: TRBJ2-5; d_call: .; v_call: TRBV7-2; clone_size: .; cdr3_nt: TGTGCCAGCAGCTCAACTAGACAAGAGACCCAGTACTTC; cdr3_aa: CASSSTRQETQYF
j_call: TRBJ1-5; d_call: .; v_call: TRBV11-2; clone_size: .; cdr3_nt: TGTGCCAGCAGCTTAGAGATGGGGGCTCAGCCCCAGCATTTT; cdr3_aa: CASSLEMGAQPQHF
j_call: TRBJ1-1; d_call: .; v_call: TRBV7-8; clone_size: .; cdr3_nt: TGTGCCAGCAGCTTTTTGGGCGCTGAAGCTTTCTTT; cdr3_aa: CASSFLGAEAFF
j_call: TRBJ1-4; d_call: .; v_call: TRBV11-2; clone_size: once; cdr3_nt: TGTGCCAGCAGCTTAGGCAGTAACAATGAAAAACTGTTTTTT; cdr3_aa: CASSLGSNNEKLFF
j_call: TRBJ1-2; d_call: TRBD1; v_call: TRBV4-1; clone_size: .; cdr3_nt: TGCGCCAGCAGCCAAGATCATGGGGACAGTCCTAACTATGGCTACACCTTC; cdr3_aa: CASSQDHGDSPNYGYTF